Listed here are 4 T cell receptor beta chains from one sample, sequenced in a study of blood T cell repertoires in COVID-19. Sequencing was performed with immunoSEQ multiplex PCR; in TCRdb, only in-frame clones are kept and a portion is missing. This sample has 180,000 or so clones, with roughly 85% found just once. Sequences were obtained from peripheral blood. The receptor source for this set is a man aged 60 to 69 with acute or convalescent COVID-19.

CDR3 loop: CASSLTAGFEQYF. The CDR3 nucleotides are TGTGCCAGCAGCTTAACGGCAGGGTTCGAGCAGTACTTC. V usage is TRBV7-3 and J usage is TRBJ2-7; a weak D match, TRBD1 (5 bases). V shed 0 bases and J shed 6 bases, with 9 bases lying between them. Germline-derived CDR1 and CDR2 are SGHTA and FQGTGA. This CDR3 is 13 amino acids long.

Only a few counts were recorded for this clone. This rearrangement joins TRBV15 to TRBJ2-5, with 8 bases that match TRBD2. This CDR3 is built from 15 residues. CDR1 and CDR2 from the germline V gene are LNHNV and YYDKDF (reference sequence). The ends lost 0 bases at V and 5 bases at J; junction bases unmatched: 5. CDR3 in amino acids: CATSREWGGRETQYF. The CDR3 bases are TGTGCCACCAGCAGAGAATGGGGCGGGAGGGAGACCCAGTACTTC.

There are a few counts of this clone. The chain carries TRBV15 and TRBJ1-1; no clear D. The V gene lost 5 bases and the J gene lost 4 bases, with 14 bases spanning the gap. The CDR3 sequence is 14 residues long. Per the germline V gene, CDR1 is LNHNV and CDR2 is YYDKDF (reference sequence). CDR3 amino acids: CATSFSGRVTEAFF. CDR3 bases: TGTGCCACCAGCTTCTCGGGTCGGGTCACTGAAGCTTTCTTT.

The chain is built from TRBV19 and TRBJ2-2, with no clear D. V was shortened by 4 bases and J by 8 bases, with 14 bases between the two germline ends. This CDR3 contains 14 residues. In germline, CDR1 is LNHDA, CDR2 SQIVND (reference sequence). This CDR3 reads CASSTFSKPGELFF. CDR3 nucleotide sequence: TGTGCCAGTAGTACCTTCTCAAAGCCGGGGGAGCTGTTTTTT.